The source of this TCR beta chain is a study of STAT5B mutations in CD4+ large granular lymphocyte leukemia. Controls came from buffy coats of healthy blood donors. Assay used: immunoSEQ multiplex PCR; TCRdb lists only in-frame clones, some missing. Among 30,000 or so clones listed, 65% to 80% were seen once. The clonotype comes from a human donor in good health. The sequenced material came from CD4+ T cells from blood buffy coats.

CDR3: CASSPGTSGTYYEQYF. In DNA form, the CDR3 reads TGTGCCAGCAGCCCCGGGACTAGCGGGACCTACTACGAGCAGTACTTC. The V and J genes are TRBV11-3 and TRBJ2-7, with 13 nucleotides matching TRBD2. Germline trimming cut 5 bases from V and 3 bases from J; bases unmatched to any gene: 7. There are 16 residues in the CDR3. Germline V gene lookup returns CDR1 SGHNT and CDR2 YENEEA.